These 29 T cell receptor beta chains came from one sample sequenced in a study of cytomegalovirus exposure and HLA in healthy donors. The PCR employed 60 Vbeta primers together with 13 Jbeta primers. Data came from immunoSEQ multiplex PCR; TCRdb stores just in-frame clones and leaves some out. The sample lists 120,000 or so clones; over 65% were seen once. Source material: PBMCs. The receptors shown here come from a woman between 50 and 59 years old in good health and CMV-seropositive.

In its sample, this clone was seen a few times. V is TRBV4-3 and J is TRBJ1-1; 9 bases match TRBD1. The V gene end was trimmed by 1 base and the J gene end by 5 bases; junction bases not matched to a gene: 5. From germline, CDR1 is LGHNA and CDR2 YSLEER. This CDR3 has 15 amino acids. CDR3 protein: CASSQGPTGGTEAFF. The CDR3 DNA is TGCGCCAGCAGCCAAGGGCCGACAGGGGGGACTGAAGCTTTCTTT.

This chain connects TRBV7-2 to TRBJ1-1; TRBD1 matches 7 bases. Trimming took 5 bases from V and 0 from J; bases not matched to a gene: 3. Germline CDR1 is SGHTA and CDR2 is FQGNSA. This CDR3 contains 14 residues. The CDR3 reads CASSLDRMNTEAFF. The CDR3 DNA sequence: TGTGCCAGCAGCCTGGACAGGATGAACACTGAAGCTTTCTTT.

The chain links TRBV9 to TRBJ2-7, with D possibly TRBD1 on 6 matching bases. The CDR3 covers 13 residues. The V gene's germline CDR1 is SGDLS and CDR2 YYNGEE. V was trimmed by 0 bases and J by 5 bases, leaving 9 bases between them. CDR3 nucleotide sequence: TGTGCCAGCAGCGTAGATTACAGGGACGAGCAGTACTTC. Its protein product is CASSVDYRDEQYF.

The chain carries TRBV6-1 and TRBJ2-7, with 7 bases matching TRBD2. The V gene's germline CDR1 is MNHNS and CDR2 SASEGT. The CDR3 has 11 amino acids. With V trimmed by 11 bases and J by 9 bases, 10 bases remained unmatched. In nucleotides, the CDR3 is TGTGCCGGCGGGGGAACCGCAGCGCAGTACTTC. Translated: CAGGGTAAQYF.

The V and J genes are TRBV5-1 and TRBJ2-7; 9 nucleotides agree with TRBD2. V lost 0 bases and J lost 3; bases outside the gene matches: 7. Germline CDR1 SGHRS, CDR2 YFSETQ. This CDR3 spans 16 amino acids. Written as DNA, the CDR3 is TGCGCCAGCAGCTTGGCGACGCGGGAGGGAGGCTACGAGCAGTACTTC. Residues: CASSLATREGGYEQYF. The variable domain in full, with the rest retrieved from reference TRBV5-1 and TRBJ2-7, is KAGVTQTPRYLIKTRGQQVTLSCSPISGHRSVSWYQQTPGQGLQFLFEYFSETQRNKGNFPGRFSGRQFSNSRSEMNVSTLELGDSALYLCASSLATREGGYEQYFGPGTRLTVT.

The chain links TRBV2 to TRBJ1-2, with TRBD1 identical over 7 bases. Per germline, CDR1 SNHLY and CDR2 FYNNEI. V shed 1 base, J shed 4 bases, and the junction held 3 bases outside the gene matches. This CDR3 is built from 14 residues. CDR3 amino acids: CASSEDRGIYGYTF. The CDR3 DNA is TGTGCCAGCAGTGAAGACAGGGGCATCTATGGCTACACCTTC.

The chain combines TRBV5-4 with TRBJ2-7; 8 positions match TRBD2. Unmatched junction bases numbered 4, after V lost 1 base and J lost 7 bases. This CDR3 spans 13 amino acids. Looked up from germline, CDR1 is SGHNT and CDR2 is YYREEE (reference sequence). The CDR3 DNA reads TGTGCCAGCAGCTTGCGGGAGGGTAGGGAGCAGTACTTC. Translating it yields CASSLREGREQYF.

The rearrangement joins TRBV9 to TRBJ2-1; D is unresolved. CDR3 length: 15 residues. The ends were cut back, 0 bases at V and 7 bases at J, with 14 bases in the middle. In germline, CDR1 is SGDLS, CDR2 YYNGEE. The CDR3 loop reads CASSVDSMPDNEQFF. The CDR3 region has the DNA TGTGCCAGCAGCGTAGATAGCATGCCCGATAATGAGCAGTTCTTC.

The genes are TRBV6-5 and TRBJ1-2; D not resolved. The CDR3 consists of 14 residues. The germline CDR1 and CDR2 sequences are MNHEY and SVGAGI. The germline V and J ends were trimmed by 4 bases and 0 bases, with 9 bases remaining between them. DNA for the CDR3: TGTGCCAGCAGTTCGGAGCGAACTAACTATGGCTACACCTTC. Amino acids: CASSSERTNYGYTF.

V is TRBV6-4 and J is TRBJ2-3; 7 nucleotides line up with TRBD1. The CDR3 covers 15 residues. V lost 5 bases and J lost 0; bases outside the gene matches: 5. CDR1 is MRHNA and CDR2 is SNTAGT in the germline V gene. The chain's CDR3 is CASSSTGSSTDTQYF. The CDR3 DNA reads as TGTGCCAGCAGTTCGACAGGGTCTAGCACAGATACGCAGTATTTT.

The chain joins TRBV6-1 to TRBJ2-7, with TRBD1 identical over 8 bases. Germline CDR1 reads MNHNS; CDR2 reads SASEGT. V lost 5 bases and J lost 5; bases outside the gene matches: 11. The CDR3 totals 15 residues. CDR3 nucleotides: TGTGCCAGCAGTCCGACAGGGGTTGGAATCCACGAGCAGTACTTC. Amino acid sequence: CASSPTGVGIHEQYF.

The V and J genes are TRBV5-6 and TRBJ1-2; 7 bases map to TRBD1. There are 16 residues in the CDR3. CDR1 and CDR2 (germline): SGHDT, YYEEEE. J gave up 4 bases and V 0 bases, and 9 bases lay outside the gene matches. CDR3 residues: CASSLGIGQVGYGYTF. CDR3 coding DNA: TGTGCCAGCAGCTTGGGTATCGGACAGGTCGGCTATGGCTACACCTTC.

This clone was observed a handful of times. The rearrangement joins TRBV30 to TRBJ2-7; 9 nucleotides agree with TRBD1. The CDR3 covers 12 residues. V gave up 3 bases and J gave up 6 bases; unmatched junction bases: 3. Per germline, CDR1 GTSNPN and CDR2 SVGIG (reference sequence). The CDR3 here is CAWRGQGPEQYF. DNA of the CDR3: TGTGCCTGGAGAGGACAGGGGCCCGAGCAGTACTTC.

This sequence joins TRBV7-9 and TRBJ2-3, with TRBD1 matching over 8 bases. The CDR3 has 16 amino acids. Trimming cost V 5 bases and J 3 bases; bases outside gene matches: 10. Germline lookup yields CDR1 SEHNR and CDR2 FQNEAQ (reference sequence). CDR3 in amino acids: CASSTRDRRITDTQYF. CDR3 in DNA: TGTGCCAGCAGCACACGGGACAGGAGGATTACAGATACGCAGTATTTT.

This clone was counted between two and nine times. J is TRBJ2-3 and V is TRBV9, with 8 positions matching TRBD2. CDR3 length equals 14 residues. Germline trimming cut 3 bases from V and 3 bases from J; bases unmatched to any gene: 3. Germline lookup yields CDR1 SGDLS and CDR2 YYNGEE. The CDR3 reads CASSASGRTDTQYF. DNA of the CDR3: TGTGCCAGCAGCGCAAGCGGGAGAACAGATACGCAGTATTTT.

The rearrangement joins TRBV5-6 to TRBJ2-2, with 13 bases that match TRBD2. CDR1 and CDR2 (germline): SGHDT, YYEEEE. The length of the CDR3 is 17 residues. Trimming cost V 5 bases and J 7 bases; bases outside gene matches: 11. The CDR3 nucleotides are TGTGCCAGCAGTTCCGGACTAGCGGGGGCCCGGGTCGGGGAGCTGTTTTTT. Protein product: CASSSGLAGARVGELFF.

This chain joins TRBV10-3 and TRBJ2-7; weak D call: TRBD2 (5 bases). The germline V and J ends were trimmed by 3 bases and 2 bases, with 20 bases remaining between them. CDR1 ENHRY and CDR2 SYGVKD come from the germline V gene. The CDR3 contains 17 residues. The chain's CDR3 is CAISDPPPKFSAYEQYF. DNA of the CDR3: TGTGCCATCAGTGATCCGCCCCCCAAATTTAGCGCCTACGAGCAGTACTTC.

The rearrangement uses TRBV9 and TRBJ1-2, with D tentatively TRBD1 (5 bases). The CDR3 has 16 amino acids. Germline lookup yields CDR1 SGDLS and CDR2 YYNGEE. V was shortened by 0 bases and J by 5 bases, with 17 bases between the two germline ends. CDR3 loop: CASSVGPGLAGYGYTF. The DNA of the CDR3 is TGTGCCAGCAGCGTAGGACCCGGGTTGGCAGGGTATGGCTACACCTTC.

The gene calls are TRBV21-1 and TRBJ1-4; no DNA check was done on the table's D call, TRBD1. TRBV21-1 is a pseudogene. The CDR3 is 15 amino acids. CDR3: CASSNPGTDNEKLFF. The CDR3 DNA is TGTGCCAGCAGCAACCCCGGGACAGATAATGAAAAACTGTTTTTT.

The chain combines TRBV14 with TRBJ1-3, with a tentative D call TRBD1 (6 bases). Per the germline V gene, CDR1 is SGHDN and CDR2 is FVKESK. The CDR3 totals 19 residues. Trimming pared 1 base from V and 2 bases from J, leaving 21 bases between. This CDR3 is CASSQVRSPGGLTGNTIYF. DNA of the CDR3: TGTGCCAGCAGCCAAGTTCGGAGCCCGGGGGGCCTCACTGGAAACACCATATATTTT.

The CDR3 DNA reads TGTGCCAGCAGCCGGACAGTCGGCAATCAGCCCCAGCATTTT. Its translation is CASSRTVGNQPQHF. V gene TRBV7-2 combines with J gene TRBJ1-5; the D gene is possibly TRBD1 (6 bases). CDR3 length: 14 amino acids. CDR1 and CDR2 (germline): SGHTA, FQGNSA. V lost 5 bases and J 2 bases, leaving 10 bases between the germline ends.

J is TRBJ2-7 and V is TRBV10-3, with a possible D match to TRBD1 (6 bases). The CDR3 has 14 amino acids. The germline V and J ends were trimmed by 5 bases and 5 bases, with 16 bases remaining between them. Germline CDR1 is ENHRY and CDR2 is SYGVKD. In DNA form, the CDR3 reads TGTGCCATCAGTCCATCACAGGGCTCGGACGAGCAGTACTTC. Its translation is CAISPSQGSDEQYF.

The chain carries TRBV5-8 and TRBJ1-2, with D hard to call. Trimming left V 4 bases short and J 5 bases short, with 6 bases between. The CDR3 spans 11 residues. Germline assignment: CDR1 SGHTS and CDR2 YDEGEE. The chain's CDR3 is CASSQFYGYTF. CDR3 DNA sequence: TGTGCCAGCAGCCAGTTTTATGGCTACACCTTC.

The V gene is TRBV7-2, the J gene TRBJ1-3, with TRBD1 identical over 10 bases. The CDR3 runs to 17 residues. The germline V gene has CDR1 SGHTA and CDR2 FQGNSA. Trimming took 1 base from V and 0 from J; bases not matched to a gene: 3. The CDR3 sequence is CASSLGQGAISGNTIYF. The DNA for the CDR3 is TGTGCCAGCAGCTTAGGACAGGGGGCTATCTCTGGAAACACCATATATTTT.

The chain uses TRBV7-3 and TRBJ2-3; 7 bases align to TRBD1. Trimming at V came to 0 bases and at J to 2 bases, leaving 5 bases not matched to a gene. Germline-derived CDR1 and CDR2 are SGHTA and FQGTGA. The CDR3 spans 16 residues. The CDR3 region has the DNA TGTGCCAGCAGCTTAACCGGGACAGCGGTCACAGATACGCAGTATTTT. This translates into CASSLTGTAVTDTQYF.

The chain employs TRBV19 and TRBJ2-1, with 7 bases fitting TRBD2. In germline, CDR1 is LNHDA, CDR2 SQIVND (reference sequence). CDR3 size: 18 residues. The ends lost 1 base at V and 1 base at J; junction bases unmatched: 10. The CDR3, as DNA: TGTGCCAGTAGTATAGTGGGGGGAGCGGGGATGTCCTACAATGAGCAGTTCTTC. Its translation is CASSIVGGAGMSYNEQFF.

The chain links TRBV14 to TRBJ2-5; D may be TRBD2 (5 bases). V was trimmed by 1 base and J by 1 base, leaving 16 bases between them. The CDR3 sequence is 17 residues long. CDR1 and CDR2 from the germline V gene are SGHDN and FVKESK. The CDR3 DNA reads as TGTGCCAGCAGCCAAGGTTTTACAGCCGGAGGCCAAGAGACCCAGTACTTC. Residues: CASSQGFTAGGQETQYF.

This clone was observed a few times. The rearrangement uses TRBV5-4 and TRBJ1-4, with 9 bases that match TRBD1. The CDR3 is 15 amino acids. Germline values: CDR1 SGHNT, CDR2 YYREEE (reference sequence). Trimming at V came to 4 bases and at J to 8 bases, leaving 9 bases not matched to a gene. The CDR3 sequence: CASSTGQGIGEKLFF. CDR3 nucleotides: TGTGCCAGCAGCACAGGACAGGGGATAGGGGAAAAACTGTTTTTT. Full variable domain (rest looked up from reference TRBV5-4 and TRBJ1-4): ETGVTQSPTHLIKTRGQQVTLRCSSQSGHNTVSWYQQALGQGPQFIFQYYREEENGRGNFPPRFSGLQFPNYSSELNVNALELDDSALYLCASSTGQGIGEKLFFGSGTQLSVL.

In its sample, this clone was seen once. The chain joins TRBV18 to TRBJ1-2, with 8 nucleotides matching TRBD1. The germline CDR1 and CDR2 sequences are KGHSH and LQKENI. Germline trimming cut 4 bases from V and 8 bases from J; bases unmatched to any gene: 6. The CDR3 length is 13 residues. This CDR3 is CASSHGQGGGYTF. The CDR3 DNA reads TGTGCCAGCTCACATGGACAGGGCGGAGGCTACACCTTC.